Sequencing of this T cell receptor beta chain was carried out in a study of a mutant IDH1 vaccine in newly diagnosed glioma. Overall study context: Treated patients had a mean age of about 40 years and a sex split that was roughly 60% male and roughly 40% female. Study outcomes and limitations: Variations in leading peripheral T cell clonotypes appeared to have no connection with pseudoprogression.

CDR1 is ENHRY, CDR2 SYGVKD, per germline. V dropped 0 bases and J dropped 5 bases, with 5 bases sitting between them. The CDR3 consists of 13 residues. Regarding time point: week 35, safety follow-up. A single vaccine dose contained 300 ug of mutant IDH1 20-mer peptide, and topical imiquimod was used with it. Eight vaccinations went to patients in weeks 1, 3, 5, 7, 11, 15, 19, 23. Using immunoSEQ multiplex PCR, the repertoire was profiled, and TCRdb retains in-frame clones only, with some absent. The profile shows about 72,000 clones, around 82% of them singletons. A remark on this clone: Its antigen is not identified.

Source: PBMCs, taken from a glioma patient whose treatment included an IDH1 peptide vaccine. The receptor's source is a man aged 18 to 29 with glioma. The V and J genes are TRBV10-3 and TRBJ1-5; D unresolved. CDR3 region: CAISESRDQPQHF. As DNA, the CDR3 is TGTGCCATCAGTGAGTCTAGGGATCAGCCCCAGCATTTT.